This T cell receptor (beta chain) is drawn from a study of beta chain features in type 1 diabetes. Study-wide findings and caveats: PCR might preferentially amplify shorter templates, equally in patients and controls. Among all four CD4+ subsets, Type 1 diabetes patients had TCRB CDR3s that were moderately but significantly shorter.

All of the isolated RNA was reverse transcribed, so expressed TCRB transcripts were sequenced. Libraries were prepared by immunoSEQ multiplex PCR; TCRdb keeps only in-frame clonotypes and omits some of them. The table includes about 260,000 clones, approximately 25% detected once. Points on this clone: Its antigen is undetermined.

A sort by CD45RO/CCR7/CD25/CD127/CD95/CD27 yielded CD4+ naive, central memory, regulatory and stem cell-like memory cells. The germline CDR1 and CDR2 sequences are KGHSH and LQKENI. The CDR3 contains 15 residues. V dropped 1 base and J dropped 2 bases, with 10 bases sitting between them. Specimen: naive CD4+ T cells from blood. The chain employs TRBV18 and TRBJ2-3, with D possibly TRBD1 on 5 matching bases. This receptor was obtained from a woman in her twenties or thirties with type 1 diabetes. CDR3 coding DNA: TGTGCCAGCTCACCACAGGGGCTTAACACAGATACGCAGTATTTT. This translates into CASSPQGLNTDTQYF. The full variable domain, with the rest looked up from reference TRBV18 and TRBJ2-3, is NAGVMQNPRHLVRRRGQEARLRCSPMKGHSHVYWYRQLPEEGLKFMVYLQKENIIDESGMPKERFSAEFPKEGPSILRIQQVVRGDSAAYFCASSPQGLNTDTQYFGPGTRLTVL.